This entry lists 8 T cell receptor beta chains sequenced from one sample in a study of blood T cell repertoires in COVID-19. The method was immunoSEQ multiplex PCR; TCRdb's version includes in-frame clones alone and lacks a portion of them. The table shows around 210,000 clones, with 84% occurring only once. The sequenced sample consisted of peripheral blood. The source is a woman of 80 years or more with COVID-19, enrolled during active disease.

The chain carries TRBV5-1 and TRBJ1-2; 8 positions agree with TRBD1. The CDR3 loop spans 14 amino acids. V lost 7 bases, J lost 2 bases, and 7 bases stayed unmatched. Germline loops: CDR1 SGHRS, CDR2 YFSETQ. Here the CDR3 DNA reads TGCGCCAGCTGGGGGACAGGCCCCAACTATGGCTACACCTTC. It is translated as CASWGTGPNYGYTF.

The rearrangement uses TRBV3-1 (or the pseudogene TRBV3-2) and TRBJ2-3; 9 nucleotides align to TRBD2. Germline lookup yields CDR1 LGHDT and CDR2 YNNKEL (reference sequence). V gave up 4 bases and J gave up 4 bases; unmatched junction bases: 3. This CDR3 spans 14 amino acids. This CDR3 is CASSLGLAPDTQYF. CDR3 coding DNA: TGTGCCAGCAGCCTGGGACTAGCTCCAGATACGCAGTATTTT.

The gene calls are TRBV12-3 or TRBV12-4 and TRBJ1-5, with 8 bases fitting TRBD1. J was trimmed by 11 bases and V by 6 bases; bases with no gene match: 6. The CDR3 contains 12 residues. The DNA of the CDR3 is TGTGCCAGCAGAACAGGGGGGCTGGCCCAGCATTTT. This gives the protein CASRTGGLAQHF.

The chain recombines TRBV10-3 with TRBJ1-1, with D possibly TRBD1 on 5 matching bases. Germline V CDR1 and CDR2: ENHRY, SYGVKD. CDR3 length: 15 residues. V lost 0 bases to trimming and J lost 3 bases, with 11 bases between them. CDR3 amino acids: CAISESQGPYTEAFF. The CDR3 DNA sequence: TGTGCCATCAGTGAGTCGCAGGGCCCCTACACTGAAGCTTTCTTT.

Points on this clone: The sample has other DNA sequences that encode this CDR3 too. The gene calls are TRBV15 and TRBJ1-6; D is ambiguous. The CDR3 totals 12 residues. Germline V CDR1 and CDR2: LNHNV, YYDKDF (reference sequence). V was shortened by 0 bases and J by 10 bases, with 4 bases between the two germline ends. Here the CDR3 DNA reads TGTGCCACCAGCAGAGATAGATCACCCCTCCACTTT. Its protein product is CATSRDRSPLHF.

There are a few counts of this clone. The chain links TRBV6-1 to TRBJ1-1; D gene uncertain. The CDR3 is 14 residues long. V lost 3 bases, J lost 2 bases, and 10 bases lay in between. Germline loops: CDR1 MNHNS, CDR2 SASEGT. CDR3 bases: TGTGCCAGCAGTGAGGGAGGGCTAAACACTGAAGCTTTCTTT. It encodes CASSEGGLNTEAFF.

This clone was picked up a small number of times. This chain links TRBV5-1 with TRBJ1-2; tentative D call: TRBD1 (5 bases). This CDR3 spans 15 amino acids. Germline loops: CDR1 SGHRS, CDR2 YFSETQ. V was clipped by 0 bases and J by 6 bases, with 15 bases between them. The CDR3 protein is CASSLAGTFTDGYTF. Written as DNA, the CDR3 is TGCGCCAGCAGCTTGGCCGGGACTTTTACGGATGGCTACACCTTC.

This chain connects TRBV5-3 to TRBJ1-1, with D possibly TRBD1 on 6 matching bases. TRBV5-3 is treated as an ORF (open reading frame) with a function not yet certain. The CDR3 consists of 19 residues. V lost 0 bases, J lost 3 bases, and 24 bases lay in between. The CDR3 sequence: CARSLGPAGARLGDTEAFF. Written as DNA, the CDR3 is TGTGCCAGAAGCTTGGGTCCGGCAGGGGCCAGACTGGGTGACACTGAAGCTTTCTTT.